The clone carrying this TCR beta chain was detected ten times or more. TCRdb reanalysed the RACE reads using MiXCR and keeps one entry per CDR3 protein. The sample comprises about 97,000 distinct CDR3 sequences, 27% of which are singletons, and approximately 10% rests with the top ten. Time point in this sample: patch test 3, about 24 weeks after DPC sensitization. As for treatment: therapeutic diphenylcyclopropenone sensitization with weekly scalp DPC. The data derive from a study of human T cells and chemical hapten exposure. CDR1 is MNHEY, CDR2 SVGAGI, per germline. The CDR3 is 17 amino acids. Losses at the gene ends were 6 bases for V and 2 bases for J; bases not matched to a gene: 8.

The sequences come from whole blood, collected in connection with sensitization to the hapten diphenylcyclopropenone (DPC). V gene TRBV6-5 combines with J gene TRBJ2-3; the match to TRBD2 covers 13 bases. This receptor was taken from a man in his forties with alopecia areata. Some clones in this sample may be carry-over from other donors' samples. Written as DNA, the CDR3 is TGTGCCAGCAGGCCGAGAGGACTAGCGGGAGCCACAGATACGCAGTATTTT. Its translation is CASRPRGLAGATDTQYF.